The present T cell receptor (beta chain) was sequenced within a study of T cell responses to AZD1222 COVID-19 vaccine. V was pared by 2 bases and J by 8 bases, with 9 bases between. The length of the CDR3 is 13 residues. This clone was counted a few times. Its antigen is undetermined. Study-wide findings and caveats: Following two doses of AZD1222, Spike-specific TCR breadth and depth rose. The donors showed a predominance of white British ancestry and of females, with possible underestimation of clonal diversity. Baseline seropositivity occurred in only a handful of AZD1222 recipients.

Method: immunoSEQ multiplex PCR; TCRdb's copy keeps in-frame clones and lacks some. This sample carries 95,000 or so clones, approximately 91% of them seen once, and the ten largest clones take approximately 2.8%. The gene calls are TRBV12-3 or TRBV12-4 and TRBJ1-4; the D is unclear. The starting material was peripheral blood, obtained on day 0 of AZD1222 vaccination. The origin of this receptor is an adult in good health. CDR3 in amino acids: CASSLRSGEKLFF. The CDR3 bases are TGTGCCAGCAGTTTACGGTCCGGGGAAAAACTGTTTTTT.